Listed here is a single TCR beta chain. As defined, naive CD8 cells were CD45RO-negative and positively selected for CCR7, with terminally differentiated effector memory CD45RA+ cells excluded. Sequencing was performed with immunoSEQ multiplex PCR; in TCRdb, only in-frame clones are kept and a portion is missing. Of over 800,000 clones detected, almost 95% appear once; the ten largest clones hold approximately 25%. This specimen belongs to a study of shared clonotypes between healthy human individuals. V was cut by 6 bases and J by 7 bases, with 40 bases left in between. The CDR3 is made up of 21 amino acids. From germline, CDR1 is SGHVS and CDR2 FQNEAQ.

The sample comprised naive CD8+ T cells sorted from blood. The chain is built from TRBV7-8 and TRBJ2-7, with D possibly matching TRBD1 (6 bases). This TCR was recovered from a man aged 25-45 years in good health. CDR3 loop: CASRLPHPATGSSTEPVEQYF. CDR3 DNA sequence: TGTGCCAGCAGACTCCCCCACCCAGCGACAGGTTCGTCGACCGAACCTGTAGAGCAGTACTTC.